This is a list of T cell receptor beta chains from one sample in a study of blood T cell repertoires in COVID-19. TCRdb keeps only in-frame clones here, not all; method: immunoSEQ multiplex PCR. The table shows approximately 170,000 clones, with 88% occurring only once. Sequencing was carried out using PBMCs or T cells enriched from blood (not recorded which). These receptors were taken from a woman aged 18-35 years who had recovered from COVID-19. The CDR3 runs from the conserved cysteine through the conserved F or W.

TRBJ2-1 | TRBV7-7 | CASSQGGQGTGEQFF
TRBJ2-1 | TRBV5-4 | CASSLDGLAGGSYNEQFF
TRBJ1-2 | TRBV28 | CASKSPTGTFVSTF
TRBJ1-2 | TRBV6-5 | CASTLPGQFYGYTF
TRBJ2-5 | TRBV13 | CASSFWDRGRVETQYF
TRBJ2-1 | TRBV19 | CASTPNRGVNNEQFF
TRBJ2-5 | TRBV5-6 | CASSFDRATQYF
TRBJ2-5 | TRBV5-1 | CASSPGGWETQYF
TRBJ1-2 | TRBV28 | CASSFTGVYGYTF
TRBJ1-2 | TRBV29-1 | CSDTPSSLRGYTF
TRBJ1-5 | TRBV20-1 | CSASGGGYSNQPQHF
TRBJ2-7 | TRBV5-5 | CASRTGTGGPAGYEQYF
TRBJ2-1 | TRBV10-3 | CAIGADSYNEQFF
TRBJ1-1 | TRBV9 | CASSVDGAGAEAFF
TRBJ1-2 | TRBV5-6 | CASSLGQLNYGYTF
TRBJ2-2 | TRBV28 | CASSLGGGELFF
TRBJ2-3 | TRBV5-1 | CASSFWGEAGVSTDTQYF
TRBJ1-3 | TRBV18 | CASSPVEGSGNTIYF
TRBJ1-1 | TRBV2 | CATTSQQNTEAFF
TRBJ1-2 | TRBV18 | CASSPEGLGDYTF
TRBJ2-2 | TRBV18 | CASSPLGTDTGELFF
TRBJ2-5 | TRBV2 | CASHGAGEGETQYF
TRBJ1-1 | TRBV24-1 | CATSEPDGTEAFF
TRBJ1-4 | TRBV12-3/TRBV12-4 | CATLTGGHEKLFF
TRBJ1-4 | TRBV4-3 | CASSQVPGANEKLFF
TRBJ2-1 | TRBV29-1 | CSVVEVAGAGSNNEQFF